The present entry profiles one T cell receptor beta chain with its context. Other DNA sequences in the sample encode the same CDR3. In the original workflow: Amplification of reference gene primers was used by the study to estimate nucleated cell counts. Assay used: immunoSEQ multiplex PCR; TCRdb lists only in-frame clones, some missing. V, J and clone size were drawn from that table, and D and trimming were deduced from the DNA. The data show around 150,000 clones, with approximately 80% seen just once and over 20% held by the top ten. The data are from a study of blood T cell repertoires in COVID-19. This CDR3 is built from 11 residues. Trimming took 4 bases from V and 8 from J, leaving 9 bases between them. Germline V lookup: CDR1 DFQATT, CDR2 SNEGSKA (reference sequence).

The rearrangement links TRBV20-1 to TRBJ2-1; tentatively, D is TRBD1 (6 bases). The receptor comes from an elderly woman with acute or convalescent COVID-19. Specimen: peripheral blood. In DNA form, the CDR3 reads TGCAGTGCTACACAGGGTCATGAGCAGTTCTTC. It yields the protein CSATQGHEQFF.